This T cell receptor (beta chain) comes out of a study of T-cell reconstitution after alpha-beta-depleted transplantation in children. Study-level points and caveats: A year post-transplant, T-cell counts and diversity derived mostly from newly produced T cells. Surviving recipient T cells and thymic progenitors accounted for the high day-60 TCRbeta diversity observed in some patients. Where alpha-beta T cells came from about two months after transplant was reportedly several hundred expanded graft clones.

A library of TCRbeta sequences, prepared with unique molecular identifiers, was generated. MiXCR, run by TCRdb on the PCR reads, gives a single entry per CDR3 protein. The sample includes about 500,000 distinct CDR3 sequences, roughly 10% of them seen just once. This CDR3 contains 15 residues. J gave up 4 bases and V 3 bases, and 8 bases lay outside the gene matches. The germline V gene has CDR1 SEHNR and CDR2 FQNEAQ (reference sequence). This clonotype occurred a few times. What it recognizes is unknown. The rearrangement uses TRBV7-9 and TRBJ1-2; 7 positions agree with TRBD1. This material consisted of PBMCs, mostly from graft donor cells, taken 180 days after TCRalphabeta/CD19-depleted stem cell transplant. The clonotype was recovered from a female patient between 2 and 15 years old who had a stem cell transplant for aplastic anemia, so the T cells may come from the graft donor. The CDR3 sequence is CASSFFAGGTYGYTF. CDR3 in DNA: TGTGCCAGCAGCTTTTTCGCAGGGGGGACCTATGGCTACACCTTC.